What follows are 4 T cell receptor beta chains derived from one specimen sequenced in a study of cytomegalovirus exposure and HLA in healthy donors. The PCR contained 60 Vbeta and 13 Jbeta primers. TCRdb's copy holds only in-frame clones and misses some; the assay was immunoSEQ multiplex PCR. The table lists 90,000 or so clones, 65% to 80% of them singletons. The sequencing sample was made of PBMCs. These receptors originate from a woman aged 45-65 years in good health and CMV-seropositive.

This rearrangement joins TRBV19 to TRBJ1-2; D is unresolved. V shed 3 bases and J shed 4 bases, with 12 bases lying between them. The CDR3 length is 14 residues. CDR1 and CDR2 from the germline V gene are LNHDA and SQIVND (reference sequence). CDR3 sequence reads: CASSIIGLAYGYTF. The CDR3 nucleotides read TGTGCCAGTAGTATCATTGGACTTGCCTATGGCTACACCTTC.

The V call is TRBV6-1, the J call TRBJ2-1; 7 nucleotides line up with TRBD1. The CDR3 extends over 12 amino acids. Germline CDR1 reads MNHNS; CDR2 reads SASEGT. V trimming: 5 bases; J trimming: 10 bases; junction bases outside the gene matches: 5. CDR3 DNA sequence: TGTGCCAGCAGTTTCCAAGGGGGCGAGCAGTTCTTC. It yields the protein CASSFQGGEQFF.

This clone was picked up a small number of times. The V gene is TRBV5-1, the J gene TRBJ2-2, with TRBD1 as a possible D gene (5 bases). The CDR3 totals 15 residues. V was trimmed by 6 bases and J by 5 bases, leaving 17 bases between them. The germline V gene encodes CDR1 SGHRS and CDR2 YFSETQ. CDR3 residues: CASKAQGGRTGELFF. In nucleotides, the CDR3 is TGCGCCAGCAAGGCCCAGGGTGGTCGGACCGGGGAGCTGTTTTTT. Filled out from reference TRBV5-1 and TRBJ2-2, the complete variable domain reads KAGVTQTPRYLIKTRGQQVTLSCSPISGHRSVSWYQQTPGQGLQFLFEYFSETQRNKGNFPGRFSGRQFSNSRSEMNVSTLELGDSALYLCASKAQGGRTGELFFGEGSRLTVL.

This chain links TRBV9 with TRBJ1-5; D possibly corresponds to TRBD1 (6 bases). Trimming took off 4 bases at V and 7 bases at J, with 18 bases between the two ends. This CDR3 contains 15 residues. CDR1 is SGDLS and CDR2 is YYNGEE in the germline V gene. CDR3 bases: TGTGCCAGCAGCTCCTCAGGGGATGTAGAACAGCCCCAGCATTTT. It specifies CASSSSGDVEQPQHF.